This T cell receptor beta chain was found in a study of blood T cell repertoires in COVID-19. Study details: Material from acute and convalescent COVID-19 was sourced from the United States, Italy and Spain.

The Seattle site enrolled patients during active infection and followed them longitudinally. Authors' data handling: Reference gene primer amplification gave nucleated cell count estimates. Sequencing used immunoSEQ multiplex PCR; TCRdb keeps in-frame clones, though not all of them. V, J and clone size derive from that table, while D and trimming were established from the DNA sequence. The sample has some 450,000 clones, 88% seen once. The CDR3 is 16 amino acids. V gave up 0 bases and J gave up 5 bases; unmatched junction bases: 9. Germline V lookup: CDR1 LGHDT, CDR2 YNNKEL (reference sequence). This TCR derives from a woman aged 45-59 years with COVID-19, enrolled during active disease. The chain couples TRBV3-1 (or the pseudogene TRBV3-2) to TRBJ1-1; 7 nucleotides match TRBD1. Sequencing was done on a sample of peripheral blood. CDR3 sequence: CASSQDNLQGQTEAFF. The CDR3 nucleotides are TGTGCCAGCAGCCAAGATAACCTTCAGGGACAGACTGAAGCTTTCTTT.